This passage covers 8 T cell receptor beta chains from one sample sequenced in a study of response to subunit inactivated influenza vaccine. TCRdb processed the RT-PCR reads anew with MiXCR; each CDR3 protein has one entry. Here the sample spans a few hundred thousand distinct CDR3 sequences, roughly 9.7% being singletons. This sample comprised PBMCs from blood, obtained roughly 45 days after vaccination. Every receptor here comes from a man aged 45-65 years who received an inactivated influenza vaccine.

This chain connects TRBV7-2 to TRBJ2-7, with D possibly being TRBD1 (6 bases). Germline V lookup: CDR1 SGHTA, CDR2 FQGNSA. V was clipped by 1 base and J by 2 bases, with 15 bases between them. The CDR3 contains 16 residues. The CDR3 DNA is TGTGCCAGCAGCTTAGTTCGGTCAGGGGTCCCCTACGAGCAGTACTTC. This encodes CASSLVRSGVPYEQYF.

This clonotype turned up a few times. CDR3 sequence: CASGSPHRDNEQFF. The CDR3 DNA reads TGTGCCAGCGGCAGCCCCCACAGGGACAATGAGCAGTTCTTC. The chain has TRBV5-6 and TRBJ2-1; D is possibly TRBD1 (6 bases). Germline V gene lookup returns CDR1 SGHDT and CDR2 YYEEEE. CDR3 length: 14 amino acids. V was pared by 7 bases and J by 5 bases, with 16 bases between.

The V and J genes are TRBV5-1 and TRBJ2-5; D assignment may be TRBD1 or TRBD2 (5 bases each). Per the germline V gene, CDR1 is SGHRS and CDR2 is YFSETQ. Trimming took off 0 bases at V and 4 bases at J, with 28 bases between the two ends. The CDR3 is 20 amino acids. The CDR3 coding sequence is TGCGCCAGCAGCTTGGCGGGAAGGACAATCTTGGTCGGGGAACCAGAGACCCAGTACTTC. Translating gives CASSLAGRTILVGEPETQYF.

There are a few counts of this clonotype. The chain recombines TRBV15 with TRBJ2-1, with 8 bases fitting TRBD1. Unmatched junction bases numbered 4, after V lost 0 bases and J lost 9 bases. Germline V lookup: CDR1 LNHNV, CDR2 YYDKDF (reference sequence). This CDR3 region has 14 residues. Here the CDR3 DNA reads TGTGCCACCAGCAGAGACCCGACAGGGGCTGAGCAGTTCTTC. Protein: CATSRDPTGAEQFF.

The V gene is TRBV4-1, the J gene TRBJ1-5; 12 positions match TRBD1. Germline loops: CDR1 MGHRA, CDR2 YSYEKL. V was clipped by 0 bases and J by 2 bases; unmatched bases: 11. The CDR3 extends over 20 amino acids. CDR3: CASSQDWSGTGGFGNQPQHF. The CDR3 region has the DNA TGCGCCAGCAGCCAAGATTGGAGCGGGACAGGGGGCTTTGGCAATCAGCCCCAGCATTTT.

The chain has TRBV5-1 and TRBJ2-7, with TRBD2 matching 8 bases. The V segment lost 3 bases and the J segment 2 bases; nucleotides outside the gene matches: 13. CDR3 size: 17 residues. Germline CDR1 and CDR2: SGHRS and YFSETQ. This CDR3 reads CASSSMKLAGLAYEQYF. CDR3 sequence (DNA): TGCGCCAGCAGCTCCATGAAACTGGCGGGACTAGCCTACGAGCAGTACTTC.

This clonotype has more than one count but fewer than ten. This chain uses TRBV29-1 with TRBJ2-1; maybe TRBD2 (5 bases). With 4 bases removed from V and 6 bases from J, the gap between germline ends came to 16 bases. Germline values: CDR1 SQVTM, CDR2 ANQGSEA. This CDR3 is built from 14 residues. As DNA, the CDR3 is TGCAGCGTTGTAGTTGGGCTAGCTGGCAATGAGCAGTTCTTC. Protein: CSVVVGLAGNEQFF.

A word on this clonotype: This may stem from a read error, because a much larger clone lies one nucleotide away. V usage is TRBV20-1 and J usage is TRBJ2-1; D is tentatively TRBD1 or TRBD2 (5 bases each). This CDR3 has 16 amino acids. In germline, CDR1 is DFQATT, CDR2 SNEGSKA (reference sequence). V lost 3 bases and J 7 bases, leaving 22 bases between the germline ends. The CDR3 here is CSARTTGPTFWNEQFF. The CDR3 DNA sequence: TGCAGTGCTAGGACCACGGGACCAACGTTTTGGAATGAGCAGTTCTTC.